This TCR beta chain is drawn from a study of cytomegalovirus exposure and HLA in healthy donors. As regards this clone: Antigen specificity is unknown.

Study-wide results and caveats: Cytomegalovirus association was listed for 150 or so TCR beta chains.

PCR involved 60 Vbeta and 13 Jbeta primers. Data came from immunoSEQ multiplex PCR; TCRdb stores just in-frame clones and leaves some out. This sample has roughly 150,000 clones, with about 72% found just once. CDR1 is SGDLS, CDR2 YYNGEE, per germline. The CDR3 length is 19 residues. Trimming left V 3 bases short and J 4 bases short, with 26 bases between. Material for sequencing was PBMCs. The receptor was isolated from a man in his forties in good health and CMV-seronegative. The chain couples TRBV9 to TRBJ1-3; D possibly corresponds to TRBD1 (5 bases). The CDR3 spells CASSGHWGDSNLGGNTIYF. The DNA for the CDR3 is TGTGCCAGCAGCGGGCATTGGGGTGACAGTAACCTTGGGGGAAACACCATATATTTT.